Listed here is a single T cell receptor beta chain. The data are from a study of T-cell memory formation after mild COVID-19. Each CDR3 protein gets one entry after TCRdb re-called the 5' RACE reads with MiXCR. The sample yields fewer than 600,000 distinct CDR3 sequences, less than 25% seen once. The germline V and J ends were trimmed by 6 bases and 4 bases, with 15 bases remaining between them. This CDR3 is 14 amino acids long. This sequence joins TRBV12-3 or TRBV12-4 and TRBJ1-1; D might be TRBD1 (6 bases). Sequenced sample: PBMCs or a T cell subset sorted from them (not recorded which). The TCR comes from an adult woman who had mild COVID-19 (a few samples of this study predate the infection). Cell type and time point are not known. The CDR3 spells CASSFGGRLTEAFF. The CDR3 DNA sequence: TGTGCCAGCAGCTTCGGGGGCCGGCTCACTGAAGCTTTCTTT.